These 16 T cell receptor beta chains originate from one sample sequenced in a study of shared clonotypes between healthy human individuals. Method: immunoSEQ multiplex PCR; TCRdb's copy keeps in-frame clones and lacks some. This table has about 380,000 clones, roughly 96% appearing once. Source material: memory CD8+ T cells sorted from blood. Subset here: CD45RO+ cells pooled with CCR7-negative TemRA cells. These receptors all come from a man aged 25 to 40 in good health.

The gene calls are TRBV7-9 and TRBJ2-1; D unclear. This CDR3 has 11 amino acids. Germline V gene data show CDR1 as SEHNR and CDR2 as FQNEAQ (reference sequence). Trimming took off 2 bases at V and 9 bases at J, with 5 bases between the two ends. In nucleotides, the CDR3 is TGTGCCAGCAGCTTAACGGGTGAGCAGTTCTTC. It yields the protein CASSLTGEQFF.

This clone was seen just once. The chain joins TRBV5-4 to TRBJ2-7; D unclear. The CDR3 spans 14 residues. Per the germline V gene, CDR1 is SGHNT and CDR2 is YYREEE (reference sequence). V lost 4 bases and J lost 7, with 18 bases in between. The CDR3 coding sequence is TGTGCCAGCAGCCCTAGACCCAGAGAAGGGGAGCAGTACTTC. It yields the protein CASSPRPREGEQYF. Full variable domain (remainder filled in from reference TRBV5-4 and TRBJ2-7): ETGVTQSPTHLIKTRGQQVTLRCSSQSGHNTVSWYQQALGQGPQFIFQYYREEENGRGNFPPRFSGLQFPNYSSELNVNALELDDSALYLCASSPRPREGEQYFGPGTRLTVT.

The chain carries TRBV29-1 and TRBJ2-3, with D uncertain. The V gene's germline CDR1 is SQVTM and CDR2 ANQGSEA. The ends were cut back, 7 bases at V and 0 bases at J, with 5 bases in the middle. The CDR3 is 11 residues long. The CDR3 DNA is TGCAGCGCACGAAGCACAGATACGCAGTATTTT. Protein: CSARSTDTQYF.

J is TRBJ2-6 and V is TRBV6-4, with D uncertain. The V end was cut by 3 bases, the J end by 2 bases, with 8 bases between. The CDR3 loop spans 15 amino acids. The germline V gene has CDR1 MRHNA and CDR2 SNTAGT. This CDR3 is CASSENGPGANVLTF. The CDR3 DNA is TGTGCCAGCAGTGAAAATGGCCCTGGGGCCAACGTCCTGACTTTC.

As for this clone: Distinct nucleotide sequences in the sample also encode this CDR3. The genes are TRBV7-2 and TRBJ2-3; D remains ambiguous. The CDR3 contains 12 residues. V gave up 4 bases and J gave up 4 bases, with 6 bases separating them. Germline CDR1 reads SGHTA; CDR2 reads FQGNSA. DNA for the CDR3: TGTGCCAGCAGCTCTGGGCCAGATACGCAGTATTTT. This sequence encodes CASSSGPDTQYF.

This clone showed up just once. This chain uses TRBV19 with TRBJ1-1; D gene unclear. This CDR3 is 11 amino acids long. Trimming took 3 bases from V and 1 from J, leaving 0 bases between them. The germline CDR1 and CDR2 sequences are LNHDA and SQIVND (reference sequence). The CDR3 reads CASSMNTEAFF. CDR3 coding DNA: TGTGCCAGTAGTATGAACACTGAAGCTTTCTTT.

The rearrangement links TRBV4-1 to TRBJ1-5, with D hard to call. V was clipped by 0 bases and J by 4 bases, with 7 bases between them. The CDR3 sequence is 14 residues long. Germline V gene sequence: CDR1 MGHRA, CDR2 YSYEKL. DNA for the CDR3: TGCGCCAGCAGCCAAGAGCGGGGTAATCAGCCCCAGCATTTT. Protein sequence: CASSQERGNQPQHF.

V usage is TRBV18 and J usage is TRBJ2-7; D gene uncertain. Germline-derived CDR1 and CDR2 are KGHSH and LQKENI. The CDR3 is 13 residues long. V shed 3 bases and J shed 3 bases, with 9 bases lying between them. CDR3 sequence (DNA): TGTGCCAGCTCACCTATCAACCTCTACGAGCAGTACTTC. Protein sequence: CASSPINLYEQYF.

The chain combines TRBV30 with TRBJ2-2; D remains ambiguous. This CDR3 comprises 14 residues. CDR1 is GTSNPN, CDR2 SVGIG, per germline (reference sequence). Trimming removed 0 bases at V and 1 base at J, with 6 bases between. The CDR3: CAWSVVENTGELFF. The CDR3 nucleotides are TGTGCCTGGAGTGTAGTTGAGAACACCGGGGAGCTGTTTTTT.

The rearrangement links TRBV2 to TRBJ2-2; D gene ambiguous. Trimming removed 0 bases from V and 5 bases from J, with 10 bases in between. The CDR3 has 15 amino acids. Germline V CDR1 and CDR2: SNHLY, FYNNEI. The CDR3 DNA reads as TGTGCCAGCAGTGAAGCTACCTATGCTACCGGGGAGCTGTTTTTT. Translated, it gives CASSEATYATGELFF.

The gene calls are TRBV30 and TRBJ2-1; D unresolved. The V end was cut by 2 bases, the J end by 3 bases, with 8 bases between. There are 13 residues in the CDR3. Germline values: CDR1 GTSNPN, CDR2 SVGIG (reference sequence). CDR3 bases: TGTGCCTGGAGTACGAGGCTCTACAATGAGCAGTTCTTC. Its protein product is CAWSTRLYNEQFF.

This chain links TRBV5-1 with TRBJ2-5, with TRBD1 matching over 8 bases. Germline trimming cut 4 bases from V and 4 bases from J; bases unmatched to any gene: 3. The germline V gene has CDR1 SGHRS and CDR2 YFSETQ. The CDR3 has 13 amino acids. The CDR3 DNA is TGCGCCAGCAGCCCTGACAGGGGAGAGACCCAGTACTTC. It specifies CASSPDRGETQYF.

The chain carries TRBV10-3 and TRBJ1-4, with D unresolved. Per germline, CDR1 ENHRY and CDR2 SYGVKD. Trimming removed 0 bases at V and 8 bases at J, with 7 bases between. The CDR3 sequence is 13 residues long. CDR3 amino acids: CAISESGWEKLFF. For the CDR3, the DNA is TGTGCCATCAGTGAGTCGGGGTGGGAAAAACTGTTTTTT.

The CDR3 nucleotides are TGTGCCAGCAGCGTACCCATAGCGGACCTCACCGGGGAGCTGTTTTTT. Translated: CASSVPIADLTGELFF. J is TRBJ2-2 and V is TRBV9, with D possibly TRBD2 on 6 matching bases. V lost 1 base and J lost 4, with 14 bases in between. Germline loops: CDR1 SGDLS, CDR2 YYNGEE. The CDR3 is 16 residues long. The full variable domain, with the rest looked up from reference TRBV9 and TRBJ2-2, is DSGVTQTPKHLITATGQRVTLRCSPRSGDLSVYWYQQSLDQGLQFLIQYYNGEERAKGNILERFSAQQFPDLHSELNLSSLELGDSALYFCASSVPIADLTGELFFGEGSRLTVL.

The chain carries TRBV5-1 and TRBJ2-1; TRBD2 aligns across 10 bases. The CDR3 loop spans 15 amino acids. Germline CDR1 SGHRS, CDR2 YFSETQ. V gave up 4 bases and J gave up 3 bases; unmatched junction bases: 4. CDR3 sequence: CASSTGTSVYNEQFF. The DNA for the CDR3 is TGCGCCAGCAGCACCGGGACTAGCGTCTACAATGAGCAGTTCTTC.

The chain has TRBV2 and TRBJ2-4, with D maybe TRBD1 (6 bases). Germline CDR1 and CDR2: SNHLY and FYNNEI. The CDR3 spans 15 residues. Trimming removed 6 bases at V and 2 bases at J, with 14 bases between. Here the CDR3 reads CASRALTGSKNIQYF. The CDR3 nucleotides are TGTGCCAGCAGAGCCCTGACAGGCTCCAAAAACATTCAGTACTTC.